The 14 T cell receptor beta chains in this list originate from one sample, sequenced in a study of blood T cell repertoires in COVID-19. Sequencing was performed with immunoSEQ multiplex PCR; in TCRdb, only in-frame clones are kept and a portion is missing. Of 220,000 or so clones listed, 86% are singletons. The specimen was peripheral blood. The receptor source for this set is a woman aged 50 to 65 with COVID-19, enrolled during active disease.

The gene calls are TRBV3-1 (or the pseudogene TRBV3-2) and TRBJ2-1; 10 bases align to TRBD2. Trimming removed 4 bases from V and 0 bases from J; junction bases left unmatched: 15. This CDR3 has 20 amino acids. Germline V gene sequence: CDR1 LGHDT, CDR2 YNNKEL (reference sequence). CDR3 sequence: CASSPWAVAGGPSSYNEQFF. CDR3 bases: TGTGCCAGCAGCCCCTGGGCTGTAGCGGGGGGCCCTAGCTCCTACAATGAGCAGTTCTTC.

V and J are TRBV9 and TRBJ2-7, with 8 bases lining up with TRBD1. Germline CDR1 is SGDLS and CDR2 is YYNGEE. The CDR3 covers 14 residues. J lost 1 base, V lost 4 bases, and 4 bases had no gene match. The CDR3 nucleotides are TGTGCCAGCAGCCCGTGGACAGGGTCCTACGAGCAGTACTTC. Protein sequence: CASSPWTGSYEQYF.

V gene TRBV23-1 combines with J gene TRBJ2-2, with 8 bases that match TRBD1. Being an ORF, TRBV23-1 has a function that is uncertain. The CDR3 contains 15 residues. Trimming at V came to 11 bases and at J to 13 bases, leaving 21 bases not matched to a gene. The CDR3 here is CAYYETGQVFARLFF. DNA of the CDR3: TGCGCCTATTATGAAACGGGACAGGTCTTCGCCCGGCTGTTTTTT.

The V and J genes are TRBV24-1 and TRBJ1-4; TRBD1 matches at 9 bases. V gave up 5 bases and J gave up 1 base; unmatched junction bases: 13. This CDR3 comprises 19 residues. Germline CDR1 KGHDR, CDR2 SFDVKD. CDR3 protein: CATSVAHGTGLRTNEKLFF. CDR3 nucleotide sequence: TGTGCCACCAGTGTCGCCCATGGGACAGGGCTCCGAACTAATGAAAAACTGTTTTTT.

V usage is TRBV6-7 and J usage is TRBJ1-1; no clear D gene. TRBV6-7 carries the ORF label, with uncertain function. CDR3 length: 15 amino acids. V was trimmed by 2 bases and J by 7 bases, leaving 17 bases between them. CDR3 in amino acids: CASSYRDNAEVEAFF. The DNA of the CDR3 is TGTGCCAGCAGTTACAGAGATAACGCTGAGGTTGAAGCTTTCTTT.

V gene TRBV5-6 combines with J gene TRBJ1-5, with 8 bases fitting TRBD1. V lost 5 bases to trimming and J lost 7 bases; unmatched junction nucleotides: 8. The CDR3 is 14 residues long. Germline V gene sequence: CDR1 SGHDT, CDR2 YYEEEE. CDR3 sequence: CASSRGQGEQPQHF. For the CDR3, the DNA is TGTGCCAGCAGTCGCGGACAGGGTGAACAGCCCCAGCATTTT.

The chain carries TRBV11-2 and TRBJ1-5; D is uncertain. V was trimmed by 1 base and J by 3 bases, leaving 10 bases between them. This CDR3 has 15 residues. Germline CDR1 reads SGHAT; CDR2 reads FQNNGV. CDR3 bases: TGTGCCAGCAGCTTAGTGGCAGGCATCAATCAGCCCCAGCATTTT. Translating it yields CASSLVAGINQPQHF.

DNA for the CDR3: TGTGCCAGCAGCTCCGACAGGGGCCCCAATCAGCCCCAGCATTTT. Translated, it gives CASSSDRGPNQPQHF. The rearrangement uses TRBV5-4 and TRBJ1-5; 8 bases align to TRBD1. The V gene's germline CDR1 is SGHNT and CDR2 YYREEE (reference sequence). V gave up 3 bases and J gave up 3 bases; unmatched junction bases: 5. CDR3 length: 15 amino acids.

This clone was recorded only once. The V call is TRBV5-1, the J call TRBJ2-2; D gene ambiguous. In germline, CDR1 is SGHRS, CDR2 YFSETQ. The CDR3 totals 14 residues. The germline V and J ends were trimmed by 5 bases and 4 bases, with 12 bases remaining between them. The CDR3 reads CASSIRASTGELFF. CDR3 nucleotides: TGCGCCAGCAGTATCCGAGCGAGCACCGGGGAGCTGTTTTTT. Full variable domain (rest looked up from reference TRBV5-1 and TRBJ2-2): KAGVTQTPRYLIKTRGQQVTLSCSPISGHRSVSWYQQTPGQGLQFLFEYFSETQRNKGNFPGRFSGRQFSNSRSEMNVSTLELGDSALYLCASSIRASTGELFFGEGSRLTVL.

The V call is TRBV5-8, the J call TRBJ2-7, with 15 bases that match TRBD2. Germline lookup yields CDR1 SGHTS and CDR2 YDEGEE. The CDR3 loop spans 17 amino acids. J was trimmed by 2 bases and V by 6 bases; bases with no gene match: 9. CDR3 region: CASTAGLAGGSTYEQYF. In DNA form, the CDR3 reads TGTGCCAGCACCGCGGGACTAGCGGGGGGTTCGACCTACGAGCAGTACTTC.

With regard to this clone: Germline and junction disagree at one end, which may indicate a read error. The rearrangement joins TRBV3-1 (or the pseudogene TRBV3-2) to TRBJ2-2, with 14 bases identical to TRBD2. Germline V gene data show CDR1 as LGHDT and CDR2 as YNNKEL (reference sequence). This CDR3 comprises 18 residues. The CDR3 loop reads CASTQRGLAGAWGGELFF. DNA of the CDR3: TGTGCCAGCACCCAAAGGGGACTAGCGGGGGCCTGGGGCGGGGAGCTGTTTTTT.

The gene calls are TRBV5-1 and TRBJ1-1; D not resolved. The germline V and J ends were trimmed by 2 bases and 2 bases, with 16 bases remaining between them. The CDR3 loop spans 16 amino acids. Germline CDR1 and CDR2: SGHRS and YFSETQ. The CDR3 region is CASSFRWSPGNTEAFF. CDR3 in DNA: TGCGCCAGCAGCTTTCGTTGGTCGCCGGGAAACACTGAAGCTTTCTTT.

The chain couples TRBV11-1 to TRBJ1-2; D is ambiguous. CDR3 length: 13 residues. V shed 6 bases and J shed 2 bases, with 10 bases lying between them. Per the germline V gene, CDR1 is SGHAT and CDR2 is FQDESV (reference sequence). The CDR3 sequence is CASSSGLNYGYTF. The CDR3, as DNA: TGTGCCAGCAGTTCGGGATTAAACTATGGCTACACCTTC. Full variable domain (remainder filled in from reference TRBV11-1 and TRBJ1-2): EAEVAQSPRYKITEKSQAVAFWCDPISGHATLYWYRQILGQGPELLVQFQDESVVDDSQLPKDRFSAERLKGVDSTLKIQPAELGDSAMYLCASSSGLNYGYTFGSGTRLTVV.

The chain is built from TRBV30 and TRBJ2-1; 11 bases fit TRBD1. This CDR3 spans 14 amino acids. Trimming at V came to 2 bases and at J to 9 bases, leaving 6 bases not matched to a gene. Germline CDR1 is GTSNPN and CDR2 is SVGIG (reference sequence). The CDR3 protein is CAWSWDRGLGEQFF. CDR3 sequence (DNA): TGTGCCTGGAGTTGGGACAGGGGGTTGGGTGAGCAGTTCTTC.